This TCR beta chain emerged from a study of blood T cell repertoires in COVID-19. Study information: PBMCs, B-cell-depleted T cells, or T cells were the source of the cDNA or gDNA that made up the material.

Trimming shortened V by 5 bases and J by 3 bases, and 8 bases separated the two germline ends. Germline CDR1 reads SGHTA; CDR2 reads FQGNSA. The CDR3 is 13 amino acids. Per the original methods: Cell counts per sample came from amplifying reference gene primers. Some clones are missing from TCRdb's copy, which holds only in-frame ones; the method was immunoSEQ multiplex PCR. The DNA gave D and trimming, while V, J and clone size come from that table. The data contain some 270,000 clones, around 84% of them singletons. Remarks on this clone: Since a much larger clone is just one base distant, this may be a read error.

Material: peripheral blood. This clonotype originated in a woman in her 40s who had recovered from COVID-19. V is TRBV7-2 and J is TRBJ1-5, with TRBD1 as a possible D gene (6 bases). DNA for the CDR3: TGTGCCAGCAGCCGACAGGACAATCAGCCCCAGCATTTT. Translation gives CASSRQDNQPQHF.